These 9 T cell receptor beta chains were all obtained from the same sample, sequenced in a study of blood T cell repertoires in COVID-19. Sequenced by immunoSEQ multiplex PCR; TCRdb stores in-frame clones only, minus some. The sample carries a few hundred thousand clones, over 80% recorded once. Specimen: peripheral blood. The receptors shown here come from a young man who had recovered from COVID-19.

This clone has only one observation. The rearrangement links TRBV2 to TRBJ1-2; D perhaps matches TRBD1 (6 bases). The length of the CDR3 is 15 residues. V lost 6 bases, J lost 0 bases, and 14 bases lay in between. Germline CDR1 is SNHLY and CDR2 is FYNNEI. Written as DNA, the CDR3 is TGTGCCAGCAGAATGGGGGACACGCCTAACTATGGCTACACCTTC. Its translation is CASRMGDTPNYGYTF. Using reference TRBV2 and TRBJ1-2 for the parts outside the CDR3, the full variable domain is EPEVTQTPSHQVTQMGQEVILRCVPISNHLYFYWYRQILGQKVEFLVSFYNNEISEKSEIFDDQFSVERPDGSNFTLKIRSTKLEDSAMYFCASRMGDTPNYGYTFGSGTRLTVV.

This sequence joins TRBV18 and TRBJ1-6; TRBD1 might be the D (5 bases). The germline V gene has CDR1 KGHSH and CDR2 LQKENI. V lost 6 bases and J lost 7, with 10 bases in between. This CDR3 has 13 amino acids. The chain's CDR3 is CASSPGGNSPLHF. For the CDR3, the DNA is TGTGCCAGCTCTCCGGGGGGGAATTCACCCCTCCACTTT.

The chain has TRBV7-9 and TRBJ2-7; maybe TRBD2 (5 bases). Trimming left V 5 bases short and J 3 bases short, with 14 bases between. The CDR3 extends over 14 amino acids. The V gene's germline CDR1 is SEHNR and CDR2 FQNEAQ (reference sequence). DNA of the CDR3: TGTGCCAGCAGCCCAGCCGGCGGAGGCTACGAGCAGTACTTC. Its protein product is CASSPAGGGYEQYF.

The genes are TRBV25-1 and TRBJ1-4, with a tentative D call TRBD1 (5 bases). The CDR3 length is 17 residues. V dropped 0 bases and J dropped 4 bases, with 15 bases sitting between them. Germline V gene data show CDR1 as MGHDK and CDR2 as SYGVNS. The CDR3 nucleotides are TGTGCCAGCAGTGAATATATTCTTGGGGGGGTTAATGAAAAACTGTTTTTT. This translates into CASSEYILGGVNEKLFF.

The chain couples TRBV18 to TRBJ2-5, with 9 bases that match TRBD2. Germline trimming cut 3 bases from V and 1 base from J; bases unmatched to any gene: 3. The CDR3 length is 15 residues. CDR1 and CDR2 (germline): KGHSH, LQKENI. The CDR3 sequence: CASSPPGLAQETQYF. CDR3 bases: TGTGCCAGCTCACCTCCGGGACTAGCCCAAGAGACCCAGTACTTC.

This chain links TRBV14 with TRBJ1-2; 9 bases agree with TRBD1. V lost 1 base to trimming and J lost 8 bases; unmatched junction nucleotides: 8. Germline V gives CDR1 SGHDN, CDR2 FVKESK. This CDR3 contains 15 residues. CDR3 sequence reads: CASSQVTGTGRGYTF. DNA of the CDR3: TGTGCCAGCAGCCAAGTGACCGGGACAGGGCGCGGCTACACCTTC.

This chain joins TRBV3-1 (or the pseudogene TRBV3-2) and TRBJ1-4, with 9 bases lining up with TRBD1. Germline V gene data show CDR1 as LGHDT and CDR2 as YNNKEL (reference sequence). V trimming: 6 bases; J trimming: 3 bases; junction bases outside the gene matches: 2. The CDR3 has 14 residues. For the CDR3, the DNA is TGTGCCAGCAGGAACAGGGGGCCTAATGAAAAACTGTTTTTT. Its protein is CASRNRGPNEKLFF.

This chain joins TRBV10-2 and TRBJ2-5; 8 bases agree with TRBD2. The CDR3 totals 14 residues. After removal of 5 bases from V and 10 bases from J, the junction contained 12 bases not matched to a gene. Germline V lookup: CDR1 WSHSY, CDR2 SAAADI. This CDR3 is CASSQGLGSKDQYF. For the CDR3, the DNA is TGCGCCAGCAGTCAGGGACTAGGGTCCAAAGACCAGTACTTC.

V usage is TRBV6-5 and J usage is TRBJ1-1; D uncertain. Germline CDR1 reads MNHEY; CDR2 reads SVGAGI. CDR3 size: 14 residues. V lost 5 bases, J lost 1 base, and 11 bases lay in between. The CDR3 DNA reads as TGTGCCAGCAGTCCGCGGACTGAGAACACTGAAGCTTTCTTT. Amino acids: CASSPRTENTEAFF.